Presented here are 2 T cell receptor beta chains from one specimen sequenced in a study of breast tumors, draining lymph nodes, adjacent tissues. Breast cancer patients provided tissue from their axillary draining lymph nodes. A single record per CDR3 protein comes from TCRdb applying MiXCR to the multiplex PCR reads. The table includes under 350,000 distinct CDR3 sequences, around 30% detected once. What was sequenced was axillary lymph node tissue. The receptors shown here come from a female donor with breast cancer. Some clones in this sample may be carry-over from other donors' samples.

As to this clonotype: No conserved phenylalanine or tryptophan ends this CDR3, so it is likely a read error. V is TRBV29-1 and J is TRBJ2-5; perhaps TRBD1 as D (5 bases). The V end lost 2 bases, the J end lost 1 base, and 11 bases lay between the germline ends. Germline V gene lookup returns CDR1 SQVTM and CDR2 ANQGSEA. The CDR3 runs to 14 residues. CDR3 in amino acids: CSVEKGDSQETQYS. For the CDR3, the DNA is TGCAGCGTTGAAAAAGGAGACAGCCAAGAGACCCAGTACTCC.

This clonotype was counted many times. This sequence joins TRBV5-1 and TRBJ1-2, with D possibly TRBD1 on 6 matching bases. The CDR3 runs to 14 residues. V was pared by 6 bases and J by 5 bases, with 17 bases between. Per the germline V gene, CDR1 is SGHRS and CDR2 is YFSETQ. CDR3 DNA: TGCGCCAGCAAAATACAGGGTTCGGCTTATGGCTACACCTTC. This translates into CASKIQGSAYGYTF.